Detailed here is one T cell receptor (beta chain). The data were taken from a study of monozygotic twins with inflammatory bowel disease. TCRdb re-called the 5' RACE reads; every CDR3 protein appears as one record, without DNA. The sample has some 210,000 distinct CDR3 sequences. Germline V gene lookup returns CDR1 LNHDA and CDR2 SQIVND (reference sequence). The CDR3 covers 18 residues. What was sequenced was blood. The source of this sequence is a human donor with ulcerative colitis or Crohn's disease, or a healthy co-twin of an affected twin (not recorded which). The rearrangement uses TRBV19 and TRBJ1-5; TCRdb returns TRBD1, unconfirmable since there is no DNA. The CDR3: CASKAQADPDPSNQPQHF.